Detailed here is one T cell receptor beta chain. The antigen is undetermined. This table comes from immunoSEQ multiplex PCR, and its TCRdb copy is limited to in-frame clones, with some not included. The sample includes some 360,000 clones, more than 60% seen only once; the top ten take 10%. The germline V gene has CDR1 MNHEY and CDR2 SVGAGI. The CDR3 spans 11 residues. V shed 6 bases and J shed 8 bases, with 9 bases lying between them. This sample was included in a study of shared clonotypes between healthy human individuals. Notes on the study in general: Generation probability values for non-shared clonotypes were lower than those for clonotypes shared by all four donors. Researchers sampled only blood; tissue repertoires likely differ.

This clonotype was sampled from a man aged 30-40 years in good health. This rearrangement joins TRBV6-5 to TRBJ2-3; D uncertain. The sample comprised memory CD4+ T cells sorted from blood. Subset in this sample: CD45RA-negative fraction. The chain's CDR3 is CASSVESTQYF. The CDR3, as DNA: TGTGCCAGCAGCGTAGAATCTACGCAGTATTTT.